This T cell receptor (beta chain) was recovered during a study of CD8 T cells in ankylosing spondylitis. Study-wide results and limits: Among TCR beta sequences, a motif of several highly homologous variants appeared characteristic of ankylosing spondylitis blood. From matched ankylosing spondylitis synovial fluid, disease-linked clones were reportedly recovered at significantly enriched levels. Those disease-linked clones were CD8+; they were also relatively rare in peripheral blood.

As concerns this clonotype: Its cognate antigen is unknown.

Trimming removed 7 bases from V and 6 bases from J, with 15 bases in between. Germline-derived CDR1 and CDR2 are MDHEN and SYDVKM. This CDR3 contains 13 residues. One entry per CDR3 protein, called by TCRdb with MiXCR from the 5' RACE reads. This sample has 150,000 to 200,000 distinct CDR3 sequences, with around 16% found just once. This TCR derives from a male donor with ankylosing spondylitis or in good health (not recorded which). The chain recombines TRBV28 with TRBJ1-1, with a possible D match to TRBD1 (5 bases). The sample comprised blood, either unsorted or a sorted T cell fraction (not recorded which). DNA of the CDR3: TGTGCCAGCACAGGGACCCCTCGCGCTGAAGCTTTCTTT. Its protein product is CASTGTPRAEAFF.